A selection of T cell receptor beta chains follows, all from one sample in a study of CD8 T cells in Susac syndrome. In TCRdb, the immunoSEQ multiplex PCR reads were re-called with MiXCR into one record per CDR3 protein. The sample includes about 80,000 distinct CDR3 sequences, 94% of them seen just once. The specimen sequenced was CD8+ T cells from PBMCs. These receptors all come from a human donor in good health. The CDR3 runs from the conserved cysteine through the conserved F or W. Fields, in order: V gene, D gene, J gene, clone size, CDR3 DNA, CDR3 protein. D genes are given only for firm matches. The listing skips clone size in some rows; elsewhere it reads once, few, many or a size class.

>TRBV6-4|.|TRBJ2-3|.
TGTGCCAGCAGTAGGACCCGTTCTAGCACAGATACGCAGTATTTT
CASSRTRSSTDTQYF
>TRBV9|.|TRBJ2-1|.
TGTGCCAGCGGGAGGGAGCAGTTCTTC
CASGREQFF
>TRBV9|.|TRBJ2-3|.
TGTGCCAGCAGCGTAGATGACCGGGGGACAGATACGCAGTATTTT
CASSVDDRGTDTQYF
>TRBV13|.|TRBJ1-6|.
TGTGCCAGCAGCTTAGTGGGGGGGGCTTACGGTAATTCACCCCTCCACTTT
CASSLVGGAYGNSPLHF
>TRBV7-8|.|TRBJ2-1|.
TGTGCCAGCAGCACTATACAGGGCCCAAGCTCCTACAATGAGCAGTTCTTC
CASSTIQGPSSYNEQFF
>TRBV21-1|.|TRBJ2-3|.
TGTGCCAGCAATCACGGGCAGGGCCTGGGTACGCAGTATTTT
CASNHGQGLGTQYF
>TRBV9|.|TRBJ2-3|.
TGTGCCAGCAGCGTGTGGGAGGATGAAGATACGCAGTATTTT
CASSVWEDEDTQYF
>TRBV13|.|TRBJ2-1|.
TGTGCCAGCAGCCTCCCACCAAGTGAGCAGTTCTTC
CASSLPPSEQFF
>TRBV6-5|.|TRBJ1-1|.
TGTGCCAGCAGTTACTCGATGACAACTTATCTTGGCTCTGAAGCTTTCTTT
CASSYSMTTYLGSEAFF
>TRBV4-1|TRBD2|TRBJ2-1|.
TGCGCCAGCAGCCAAGATATACTAGCGGGGGGGCCGGAACTCTTC
CASSQDILAGGPELF
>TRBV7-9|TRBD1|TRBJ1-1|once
TGTGCCAGCAGCCCCAACCAGGGGGGAATGAACACTGAAGCTTTCTTT
CASSPNQGGMNTEAFF
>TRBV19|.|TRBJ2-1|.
TGTGCCAGTAGTATAGCAGGAGACGTGGGCAATGAGCAGTTCTTC
CASSIAGDVGNEQFF
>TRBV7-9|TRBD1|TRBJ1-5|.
TGTGCCAGCAGGCGGACAGGGAGGGAAAGTCAGCCCCAGCATTTT
CASRRTGRESQPQHF
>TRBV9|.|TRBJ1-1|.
TGTGCCAGCAGCGCGGAGATGAACACTGAAGCTTTCTTT
CASSAEMNTEAFF
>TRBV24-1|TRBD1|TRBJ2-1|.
TGTGCCACCAGTGACCGCAGACAGGGGGCGAGGGATGAGCAGTTCTTC
CATSDRRQGARDEQFF
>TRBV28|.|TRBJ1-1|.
TGTGCCAGCAGTTTAACGCTCCTGAACACTGAAGCTTTCTTT
CASSLTLLNTEAFF
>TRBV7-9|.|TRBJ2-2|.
TGTGCGACCCAACCCCGGGAGCTGTTTTTT
CATQPRELFF